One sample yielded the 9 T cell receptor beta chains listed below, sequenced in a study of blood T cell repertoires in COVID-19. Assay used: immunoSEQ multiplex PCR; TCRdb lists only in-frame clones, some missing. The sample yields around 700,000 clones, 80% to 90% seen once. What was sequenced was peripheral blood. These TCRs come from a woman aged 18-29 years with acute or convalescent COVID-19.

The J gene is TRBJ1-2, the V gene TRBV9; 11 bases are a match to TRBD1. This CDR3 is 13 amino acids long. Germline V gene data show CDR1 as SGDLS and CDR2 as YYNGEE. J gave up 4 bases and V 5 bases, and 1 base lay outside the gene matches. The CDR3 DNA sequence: TGTGCCAGCAGGGGACAGGGGGTCTATGGCTACACCTTC. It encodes CASRGQGVYGYTF.

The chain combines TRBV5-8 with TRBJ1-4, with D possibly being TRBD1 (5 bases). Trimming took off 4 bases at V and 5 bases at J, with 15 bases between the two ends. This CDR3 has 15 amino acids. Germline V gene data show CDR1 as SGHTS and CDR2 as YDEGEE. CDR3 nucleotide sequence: TGTGCCAGCAGCCCCTGGGCAGGGTTCAATGAAAAACTGTTTTTT. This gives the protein CASSPWAGFNEKLFF.

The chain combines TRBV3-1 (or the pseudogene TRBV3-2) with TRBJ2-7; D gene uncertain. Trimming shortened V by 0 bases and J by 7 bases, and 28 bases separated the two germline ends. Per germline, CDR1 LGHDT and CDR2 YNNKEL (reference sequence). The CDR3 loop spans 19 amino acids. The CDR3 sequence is CASSQDQQSPRPTYDEQYF. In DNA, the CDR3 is TGTGCCAGCAGCCAAGATCAACAGAGCCCTCGCCCTACCTACGATGAGCAGTACTTC.

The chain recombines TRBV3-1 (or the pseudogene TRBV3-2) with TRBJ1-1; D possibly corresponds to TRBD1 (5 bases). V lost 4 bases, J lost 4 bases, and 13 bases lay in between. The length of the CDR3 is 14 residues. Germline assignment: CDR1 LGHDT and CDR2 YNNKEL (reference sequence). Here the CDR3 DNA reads TGTGCCAGCAGCCTCTCTGGAGGGGCCACTGAAGCTTTCTTT. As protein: CASSLSGGATEAFF.

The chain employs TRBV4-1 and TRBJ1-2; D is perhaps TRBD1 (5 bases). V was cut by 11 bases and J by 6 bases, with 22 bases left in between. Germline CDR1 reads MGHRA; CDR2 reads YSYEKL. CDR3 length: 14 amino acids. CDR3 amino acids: CAGTGGGDIDGYTF. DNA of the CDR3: TGCGCCGGGACGGGGGGTGGCGACATCGATGGCTACACCTTC.

CDR3 sequence reads: CASRGGTGANYGYTF. The CDR3 coding sequence is TGTGCCAGCAGGGGAGGGACAGGAGCTAACTATGGCTACACCTTC. V usage is TRBV7-9 and J usage is TRBJ1-2, with 8 bases matching TRBD1. Looked up from germline, CDR1 is SEHNR and CDR2 is FQNEAQ (reference sequence). Trimming removed 6 bases from V and 0 bases from J; junction bases left unmatched: 6. CDR3 size: 15 residues.

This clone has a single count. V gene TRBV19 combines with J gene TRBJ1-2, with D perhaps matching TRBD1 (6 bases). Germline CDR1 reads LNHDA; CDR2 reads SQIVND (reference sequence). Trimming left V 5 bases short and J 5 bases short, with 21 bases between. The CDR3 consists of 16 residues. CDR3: CASSRPHDRRWYGYTF. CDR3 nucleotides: TGTGCCAGTAGTCGACCCCACGACAGGAGGTGGTATGGCTACACCTTC.

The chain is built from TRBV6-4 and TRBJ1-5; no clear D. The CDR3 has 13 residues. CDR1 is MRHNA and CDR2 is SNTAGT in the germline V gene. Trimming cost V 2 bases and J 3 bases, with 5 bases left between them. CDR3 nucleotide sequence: TGTGCCAGCAGTGACGGGCCCAATCAGCCCCAGCATTTT. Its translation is CASSDGPNQPQHF.

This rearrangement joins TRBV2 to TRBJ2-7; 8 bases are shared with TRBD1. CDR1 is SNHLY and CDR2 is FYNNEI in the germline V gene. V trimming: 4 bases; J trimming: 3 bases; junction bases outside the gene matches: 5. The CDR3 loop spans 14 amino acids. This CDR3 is CASSGGTGNYEQYF. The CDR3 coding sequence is TGTGCCAGCAGTGGGGGGACAGGTAACTACGAGCAGTACTTC.